The clone carrying this TCR beta chain was found a few times. The antigen remains unidentified. Other DNA sequences in this specimen translate into the identical CDR3. The CDR3 consists of 15 residues. Germline lookup yields CDR1 WNHNN and CDR2 SYGVQD (reference sequence). The V and J ends lost 4 bases and 1 base, in that order; junction bases with no gene match: 5. This sample is part of a study of cytomegalovirus exposure and HLA in healthy donors. 13 Jbeta primers and 60 Vbeta primers were used for the PCR. The protocol was immunoSEQ multiplex PCR, while the TCRdb copy is restricted to in-frame clones and leaves out a portion. The sample records about 100,000 clones, around 80% being singletons. Broader study findings: In vitro work confirmed that a few CMV-associated chains recognize CMV antigens.

The V gene is TRBV10-1, the J gene TRBJ2-3; 7 bases line up with TRBD2. The sequenced material came from PBMCs. This TCR was sampled from a woman between 50 and 59 years old in good health and CMV-seropositive. The CDR3 here is CASSGSTSGTDTQYF. The CDR3 DNA reads TGCGCCAGCAGTGGGAGTACTAGCGGCACAGATACGCAGTATTTT.